Shown below are 28 T cell receptor beta chains from a single sample sequenced in a study of T cell clonality in common variable immunodeficiency. The table came from immunoSEQ multiplex PCR; TCRdb's copy has only in-frame clones and leaves some out. The record shows 30,000 to 40,000 clones for this sample, with no singletons present. Material for sequencing was peripheral blood mononuclear cells. All receptors derive from a person between 18 and 75 years old in good health.

This clone was seen ten or more times. The read gets to within 3 residues of the CDR3 end, and the germline J gene fills in the rest. The chain uses TRBV19 and TRBJ1-4; D might be TRBD1 (5 bases). Trimming removed 8 bases at V and 2 bases at J, with 15 bases between. Germline V gene data show CDR1 as LNHDA and CDR2 as SQIVND (reference sequence). This CDR3 region has 15 residues. The DNA read from the CDR3 is TGTGCCAGTTCCAGGGCGTTCGGCACTAATGAAAAA. Translation gives CASSRAFGTNEK. The full CDR3 protein reads CASSRAFGTNEKLFF. The whole variable domain, filled in from reference TRBV19 and TRBJ1-4, reads DGGITQSPKYLFRKEGQNVTLSCEQNLNHDAMYWYRQDPGQGLRLIYYSQIVNDFQKGDIAEGYSVSREKKESFPLTVTSAQKNPTAFYLCASSRAFGTNEKLFFGSGTQLSVL.

There are many counts of this clone. CDR3 sequence reads: CASSVEPNAGELFF. The CDR3 DNA, read in part, is TGTGCCAGCAGCGTAGAGCCGAACGCTGGGGAG. The chain joins TRBV9 to TRBJ2-2; D remains ambiguous. Read coverage stops 3 residues before the CDR3 terminus; the germline J gene supplies the remainder. Trimming removed 0 bases at V and 8 bases at J, with 11 bases between. Germline lookup yields CDR1 SGDLS and CDR2 YYNGEE. The CDR3 has 14 amino acids.

This clone was seen at least ten times. Read coverage stops 3 residues before the CDR3 terminus; the germline J gene supplies the remainder. This chain uses TRBV6-4 with TRBJ1-2, with D hard to call. V was clipped by 3 bases and J by 3 bases, with 14 bases between them. This CDR3 is 15 amino acids long. Germline values: CDR1 MRHNA, CDR2 SNTAGT. CDR3 bases read: TGTGCCAGCAGTGAGAATGCGGGGAGGGACTATGGC. Protein sequence: CASSENAGRDYG. The whole CDR3 is CASSENAGRDYGYTF.

This clone was detected ten times or more. The CDR3 extends 3 residues past the end of the read, so its final part is completed from the germline J gene. The J gene is TRBJ2-1, the V gene TRBV7-2; D may be TRBD2 (5 bases). CDR3 length equals 18 residues. From germline, CDR1 is SGHTA and CDR2 FQGNSA. Trimming took off 0 bases at V and 5 bases at J, with 20 bases between the two ends. The CDR3 protein is CASSLALLGSSNHNEQFF. The part of the CDR3 DNA that was read is TGTGCCAGCAGCTTAGCGCTATTGGGGTCTAGCAACCACAATGAG.

This clone has at least ten counts. The read ends 3 residues shy of where the CDR3 ends; the end is completed using the germline J gene. The chain employs TRBV2 and TRBJ2-1; no reliable D call. Between the trimmed V and J ends, which lost 6 bases and 6 bases, there was a span of 9 bases. Germline V gives CDR1 SNHLY, CDR2 FYNNEI. There are 12 residues in the CDR3. CDR3 sequence reads: CASSTNTNEQFF. The covered CDR3 bases are TGTGCCAGCAGCACTAATACCAATGAG.

With regard to this clone: The read halts 3 residues ahead of the CDR3 end, with the missing end drawn from the germline J gene. The genes are TRBV7-8 and TRBJ2-3; TRBD1 is a possible D gene (6 bases). The CDR3 has 13 amino acids. Germline lookup yields CDR1 SGHVS and CDR2 FQNEAQ. The CDR3 reads CASNRAPQETQYF. Incomplete CDR3 DNA: TGTGCCAGCAACAGGGCCCCCCAAGAGACG.

In its sample, this clone was seen many times. Read data end 3 residues before the CDR3 end; the end is taken from the germline J gene. The V call is TRBV19, the J call TRBJ2-3; 7 bases align to TRBD2. Trimming cost V 5 bases and J 1 base; bases outside gene matches: 0. The CDR3 length is 13 residues. From germline, CDR1 is LNHDA and CDR2 SQIVND (reference sequence). The DNA read from the CDR3 is TGTGCCAGTAGTGGGGGGGGCACAGATACG. This sequence encodes CASSGGGTDT. The full-length CDR3 reads as CASSGGGTDTQYF.

Concerning this clone itself: The read halts 3 residues ahead of the CDR3 end, with the missing end drawn from the germline J gene. V usage is TRBV29-1 and J usage is TRBJ2-3; a weak D match, TRBD1 (6 bases). The germline V gene has CDR1 SQVTM and CDR2 ANQGSEA. This CDR3 comprises 14 residues. CDR3 bases read: TGCAGCGTCGCCCAACAGGGAAACAATCAGCCG. Translating it yields CSVAQQGNNQP. The whole CDR3 sequence is CSVAQQGNNQPQYF.

Ten or more counts support this clone. The CDR3 end lies 3 residues beyond the end of the read and is filled in from the germline J gene. V usage is TRBV7-8 and J usage is TRBJ2-7, with D unresolved. The CDR3 covers 13 residues. V lost 3 bases and J lost 0, with 6 bases in between. Looked up from germline, CDR1 is SGHVS and CDR2 is FQNEAQ. Here the CDR3 reads CASSLQSSYEQYF. CDR3 DNA (partial): TGTGCCAGCAGCTTGCAGAGCTCCTACGAG. The full variable domain, completed using reference TRBV7-8 and TRBJ2-7, is GAGVSQSPRYKVAKRGQDVALRCDPISGHVSLFWYQQALGQGPEFLTYFQNEAQLDKSGLPSDRFFAERPEGSVSTLKIQRTQQEDSAVYLCASSLQSSYEQYFGPGTRLTVT.

This clone has ten or more counts. Read sequence stops 3 residues before the CDR3 end, and the germline J gene provides the missing end. The V call is TRBV4-1, the J call TRBJ2-3; 10 positions agree with TRBD1. Looked up from germline, CDR1 is MGHRA and CDR2 is YSYEKL. V lost 3 bases, J lost 4 bases, and 13 bases stayed unmatched. This CDR3 is built from 18 residues. CDR3 in amino acids: CASSQVLQRDRGPDTQYF. The CDR3 DNA, read in part, is TGCGCCAGCAGCCAGGTCCTCCAGAGGGACAGGGGCCCAGATACG.

Details on this clone: Read sequence stops 3 residues before the CDR3 end, and the germline J gene provides the missing end. The chain joins TRBV7-6 to TRBJ1-2; D might be TRBD1 (6 bases). The CDR3 is 18 amino acids. Looked up from germline, CDR1 is SGHVS and CDR2 is FNYEAQ. CDR3 bases read: TGTGCCAGCAGCTTAGCTCTTAGCGGGGGCAACTCCTACAATGAC. Protein product: CASSLALSGGNSYND. The entire CDR3 sequence reads CASSLALSGGNSYNDYTF.

This clone showed up many times. The read terminates 3 residues before the CDR3 end, so the remaining end is supplied by the germline J gene. The chain has TRBV28 and TRBJ1-4; D perhaps matches TRBD1 (5 bases). The V end lost 5 bases, the J end lost 5 bases, and 9 bases lay between the germline ends. The CDR3 is 13 amino acids. Per the germline V gene, CDR1 is MDHEN and CDR2 is SYDVKM. The covered CDR3 bases are TGTGCCAGCAGTGGGGGGGGGAATGAAAAA. Its translation: CASSGGGNEK. The complete CDR3 reads CASSGGGNEKLFF.

In this sample, this clone turned up many times. Coverage ceases 3 residues before the CDR3 finishes, and the germline J gene fills in the end. This chain joins TRBV2 and TRBJ2-1; no firm D call. CDR1 and CDR2 (germline): SNHLY, FYNNEI. The CDR3 has 12 amino acids. Trimming removed 1 base at V and 8 bases at J, with 6 bases between. The part of the CDR3 DNA that was read is TGTGCCAGCAGTGAAGGGGCCTATGAG. Its protein product is CASSEGAYE. In full, the CDR3 reads CASSEGAYEQFF. Using reference TRBV2 and TRBJ2-1 for the parts outside the CDR3, the full variable domain is EPEVTQTPSHQVTQMGQEVILRCVPISNHLYFYWYRQILGQKVEFLVSFYNNEISEKSEIFDDQFSVERPDGSNFTLKIRSTKLEDSAMYFCASSEGAYEQFFGPGTRLTVL.

This clone came up many times. CDR3 loop: CASKSAGARYNEQFF. The sequenced part of the CDR3 DNA is TGTGCCAGCAAATCCGCGGGAGCCCGCTACAATGAG. This rearrangement joins TRBV2 to TRBJ2-1, with 7 bases fitting TRBD2. Read sequence stops 3 residues before the CDR3 end, and the germline J gene provides the missing end. CDR3 length equals 15 residues. Per germline, CDR1 SNHLY and CDR2 FYNNEI. V lost 7 bases and J lost 3; bases outside the gene matches: 9. The full variable domain, in which reference TRBV2 and TRBJ2-1 provide the parts outside the CDR3, is EPEVTQTPSHQVTQMGQEVILRCVPISNHLYFYWYRQILGQKVEFLVSFYNNEISEKSEIFDDQFSVERPDGSNFTLKIRSTKLEDSAMYFCASKSAGARYNEQFFGPGTRLTVL.

Ten or more counts support this clone. The DNA ends 3 residues before the CDR3 does, and the rest of the CDR3 is filled in from the germline J gene. This chain connects TRBV5-1 to TRBJ2-3, with a tentative D call TRBD2 (6 bases). Trimming cost V 4 bases and J 0 bases, with 12 bases left between them. The V gene's germline CDR1 is SGHRS and CDR2 YFSETQ. The CDR3 sequence is 15 residues long. CDR3: CASSGDFASTDTQYF. The sequenced CDR3 bases are TGCGCCAGCAGCGGGGACTTTGCTAGCACAGATACG. Complete variable domain (other parts from reference TRBV5-1 and TRBJ2-3): KAGVTQTPRYLIKTRGQQVTLSCSPISGHRSVSWYQQTPGQGLQFLFEYFSETQRNKGNFPGRFSGRQFSNSRSEMNVSTLELGDSALYLCASSGDFASTDTQYFGPGTRLTVL.

At least ten counts were recorded for this clone. With the read ending 3 residues before the CDR3 end, the germline J gene is used to fill in that end. The J gene is TRBJ2-2, the V gene TRBV15; the match to TRBD1 covers 8 bases. The CDR3 runs 19 residues. Germline assignment: CDR1 LNHNV and CDR2 YYDKDF (reference sequence). V shed 0 bases and J 6 bases; nucleotides not matched to a gene: 15. The chain's CDR3 is CATSRDRHGDRKGSGELFF. CDR3 DNA, as far as it was read: TGTGCCACCAGCAGAGATCGCCATGGGGACAGGAAGGGTTCCGGGGAG. Supplemented by reference TRBV15 and TRBJ2-2, the full variable domain reads DAMVIQNPRYQVTQFGKPVTLSCSQTLNHNVMYWYQQKSSQAPKLLFHYYDKDFNNEADTPDNFQSRRPNTSFCFLDIRSPGLGDTAMYLCATSRDRHGDRKGSGELFFGEGSRLTVL.

This clone was counted at least ten times. The observed sequence ends 3 residues before the CDR3 terminus, with the missing tail filled in from the germline J gene. The rearrangement joins TRBV5-6 to TRBJ1-5; D call uncertain. V shed 4 bases and J shed 1 base, with 12 bases lying between them. CDR3 length: 15 residues. CDR1 and CDR2 (germline): SGHDT, YYEEEE. The CDR3 loop reads CASSLGQLSNQPQHF. CDR3 DNA, as far as it was read: TGTGCCAGCAGCCTTGGGCAGCTCAGCAATCAGCCC.

With regard to this clone: With the read ending 3 residues before the CDR3 end, the germline J gene is used to fill in that end. V is TRBV2 and J is TRBJ1-2; 9 nucleotides match TRBD1. In germline, CDR1 is SNHLY, CDR2 FYNNEI. There are 14 residues in the CDR3. CDR3 DNA, as far as it was read: TGTGCCAGCAGCGATCGGGACAGGGTATCCGAC. Translating gives CASSDRDRVSD. The full CDR3 reads CASSDRDRVSDYTF.

This clone occurred many times. The read halts 3 residues ahead of the CDR3 end, with the missing end drawn from the germline J gene. This rearrangement joins TRBV5-1 to TRBJ2-2; TRBD1 agrees at 9 bases. Germline V gene data show CDR1 as SGHRS and CDR2 as YFSETQ. This CDR3 contains 16 residues. V trimming: 2 bases; J trimming: 3 bases; junction bases outside the gene matches: 5. The chain's CDR3 is CASSLQGAVDTGELFF. The sequenced part of the CDR3 DNA is TGCGCCAGCAGCTTACAGGGGGCGGTCGACACCGGGGAG.

This clone was detected only a few times. The read comes to an end 3 residues before the CDR3 does, leaving the germline J gene to fill in the end. The chain joins TRBV7-2 to TRBJ1-2; a weak D match, TRBD1 (5 bases). The length of the CDR3 is 12 residues. Germline CDR1 reads SGHTA; CDR2 reads FQGNSA. This CDR3 is CASRDSSYDYTF. CDR3 DNA, as far as it was read: TGTGCCAGCCGGGACTCCTCCTACGAC.

This clone is judged medium-sized (0.01 to 0.1%). The read stops 3 residues short of the end of the CDR3; the missing end is completed from the germline J gene. The chain employs TRBV10-1 and TRBJ2-2, with TRBD1 as a possible D gene (6 bases). The CDR3 has 12 residues. V dropped 8 bases and J dropped 6 bases, with 10 bases sitting between them. Germline assignment: CDR1 WNHNN and CDR2 SYGVQD (reference sequence). CDR3: CASGQGSGELFF. CDR3 DNA (partial): TGCGCCAGCGGTCAGGGGTCCGGGGAG.

This clone occurred many times. From the germline J gene comes the end of the CDR3, since the read stops 3 residues before it. The chain is built from TRBV3-1 (or the pseudogene TRBV3-2) and TRBJ1-2; 8 nucleotides agree with TRBD1. Germline trimming cut 3 bases from V and 6 bases from J; bases unmatched to any gene: 12. The CDR3 runs 16 residues. The germline V gene encodes CDR1 LGHDT and CDR2 YNNKEL (reference sequence). The sequenced CDR3 bases are TGTGCCAGCAGCCACGCTATAGCGGACAGGGAGGATGGC. This encodes CASSHAIADREDG. In full, the CDR3 is CASSHAIADREDGYTF.

This clone was counted at least ten times. With the read ending 3 residues before the CDR3 end, the germline J gene is used to fill in that end. V is TRBV7-6 and J is TRBJ2-5; 10 nucleotides agree with TRBD2. The CDR3 length is 16 residues. V gave up 5 bases and J gave up 3 bases; unmatched junction bases: 9. Germline CDR1 reads SGHVS; CDR2 reads FNYEAQ. CDR3 DNA (partial): TGTGCCAGCAGCCAAACCATAGCGGGAGGAAAAGAGACC. It yields the protein CASSQTIAGGKET. The CDR3 as a whole reads CASSQTIAGGKETQYF.

There are a few counts of this clone. The read is 3 residues too short to cover the CDR3 end, so that end is filled in from the germline J gene. This sequence joins TRBV30 and TRBJ1-2; D not resolved. CDR3 length: 12 residues. CDR1 and CDR2 from the germline V gene are GTSNPN and SVGIG (reference sequence). The sequenced CDR3 bases are TGTGCCTGGAGTGTAGGGCAAACAGCC. Translating gives CAWSVGQTA. The entire CDR3 reads CAWSVGQTAYTF.

This clone was counted at least ten times. The read ends 3 residues early relative to the CDR3; the germline J gene fills the gap. V and J are TRBV29-1 and TRBJ2-7; D is possibly TRBD2 (6 bases). The V end was cut by 2 bases, the J end by 6 bases, with 17 bases between. Germline lookup yields CDR1 SQVTM and CDR2 ANQGSEA. The CDR3 runs to 14 residues. CDR3 sequence: CSVEPSGTGGEQYF. CDR3 DNA (partial): TGCAGCGTTGAACCTTCTGGGACTGGCGGCGAG.

This clone was observed many times. The read gets to within 3 residues of the CDR3 end, and the germline J gene fills in the rest. This rearrangement joins TRBV20-1 to TRBJ2-3; 14 bases align to TRBD2. V dropped 5 bases and J dropped 3; count of bases not matched to a gene: 7. From germline, CDR1 is DFQATT and CDR2 SNEGSKA (reference sequence). This CDR3 spans 16 amino acids. The sequenced CDR3 bases are TGCAGTGCTCCCCAAGGGACTAGCGGGAGTACAGATACG. Translating it yields CSAPQGTSGSTDT. The entire CDR3 is CSAPQGTSGSTDTQYF.

This clone was counted many times. CDR3 DNA, as far as it was read: TGTGCCAGCACCCAAGGGGGGGTGAGCGGCTACGAG. Translation gives CASTQGGVSGYE. The whole CDR3 sequence is CASTQGGVSGYEQYF. The chain carries TRBV11-2 and TRBJ2-7, with D possibly being TRBD2 (7 bases). The read stops 3 residues short of the end of the CDR3; the missing end is completed from the germline J gene. This CDR3 region has 15 residues. V was trimmed by 7 bases and J by 3 bases, leaving 19 bases between them. Germline CDR1 and CDR2: SGHAT and FQNNGV.

This clone was seen repeatedly, ten times or more. Here the CDR3 reads CAWRNTGVGTGELFF. Partial CDR3 DNA: TGTGCCTGGAGGAATACAGGGGTGGGGACCGGGGAG. V usage is TRBV30 and J usage is TRBJ2-2; TRBD1 matches 7 bases. The read halts 3 residues ahead of the CDR3 end, with the missing end drawn from the germline J gene. J was trimmed by 5 bases and V by 3 bases; bases with no gene match: 9. The CDR3 is made up of 15 amino acids. CDR1 and CDR2 (germline): GTSNPN, SVGIG (reference sequence).